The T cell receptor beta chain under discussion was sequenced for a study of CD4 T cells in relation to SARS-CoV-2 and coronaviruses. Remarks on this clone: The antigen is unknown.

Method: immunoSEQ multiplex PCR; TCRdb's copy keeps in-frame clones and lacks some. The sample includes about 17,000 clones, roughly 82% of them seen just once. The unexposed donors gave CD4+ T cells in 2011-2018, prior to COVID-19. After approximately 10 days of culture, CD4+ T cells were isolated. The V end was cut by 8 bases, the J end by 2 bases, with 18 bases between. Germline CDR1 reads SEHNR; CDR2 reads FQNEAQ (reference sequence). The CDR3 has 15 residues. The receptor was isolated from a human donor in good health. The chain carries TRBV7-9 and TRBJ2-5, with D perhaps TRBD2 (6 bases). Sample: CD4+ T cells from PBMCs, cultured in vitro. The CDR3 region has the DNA TGTGCCAGCCGGGGTAGGGAGGCGGGACAAGAGACCCAGTACTTC. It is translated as CASRGREAGQETQYF.